This TCR beta chain was recorded in a study of pediatric ulcerative colitis. Overall study findings and caveats: In rectum, acute severe colitis had expanded clones and less diversity. Compared with controls, ulcerative colitis showed greater blood-rectum clone sharing. Total lymphocyte DNA, not sorted subsets, was the template.

Libraries were prepared by immunoSEQ multiplex PCR; TCRdb keeps only in-frame clonotypes and omits some of them. The table has 54,000 or so clones, 75% to 90% seen once; the top ten hold roughly 1.5%. The CDR3 is 12 amino acids. V gave up 0 bases and J gave up 4 bases, with 5 bases separating them. Germline V gene sequence: CDR1 SGHRS, CDR2 YFSETQ. Colonoscopy and blood draw happened at the same time. This clone has more than one count but fewer than ten. Its cognate antigen is unknown. Sequencing input: blood. The clonotype was recovered from a boy between 5 and 17 years old who was a control in a study of pediatric ulcerative colitis. The chain recombines TRBV5-1 with TRBJ2-7; D call uncertain. In DNA form, the CDR3 reads TGCGCCAGCAGCTTGGGGGAATACGAGCAGTACTTC. Protein: CASSLGEYEQYF.